A single sample is the source of the 5 T cell receptor beta chains below, sequenced in a study of graft-versus-host responses after intestinal transplantation. The antigens of these receptors remain unknown. Data came from immunoSEQ multiplex PCR; TCRdb stores just in-frame clones and leaves some out. The profile shows around 100,000 clones, more than 80% of them singletons. Source: unstimulated CD4+ T cells sorted from spleen or lymph node cells, taken before transplant. The receptors derive from a human donor who was the organ donor for an intestinal transplant.

V and J are TRBV6-5 and TRBJ1-2; TRBD1 might be the D (5 bases). Germline-derived CDR1 and CDR2 are MNHEY and SVGAGI. The CDR3 contains 14 residues. Trimming pared 5 bases from V and 2 bases from J, leaving 12 bases between. CDR3 sequence reads: CASSMGQGNYGYTF. For the CDR3, the DNA is TGTGCCAGCAGTATGGGGCAGGGCAACTATGGCTACACCTTC.

V is TRBV7-9 and J is TRBJ2-7, with D unclear. The V gene's germline CDR1 is SEHNR and CDR2 FQNEAQ (reference sequence). The CDR3 loop spans 14 amino acids. V gave up 2 bases and J gave up 0 bases, with 8 bases separating them. The CDR3 DNA reads as TGTGCCAGCAGCTTAAAGGGTGACTCCTACGAGCAGTACTTC. Translating it yields CASSLKGDSYEQYF.

Here the CDR3 reads CASSVGRGREYGYTF. Here the CDR3 DNA reads TGTGCCAGCAGCGTAGGAAGGGGACGGGAGTATGGCTACACCTTC. The chain combines TRBV9 with TRBJ1-2; perhaps TRBD1 as D (5 bases). The germline V gene has CDR1 SGDLS and CDR2 YYNGEE. Trimming removed 0 bases from V and 5 bases from J, with 14 bases in between. The CDR3 has 15 amino acids.

This clone was recorded once. The chain recombines TRBV7-2 with TRBJ2-7; D gene uncertain. This CDR3 has 13 amino acids. Between the trimmed V and J ends, which lost 5 bases and 5 bases, there was a span of 13 bases. Germline CDR1 and CDR2: SGHTA and FQGNSA. The CDR3 bases are TGTGCCAGCAGCCAGCCCATTCGGCACGAGCAGTACTTC. Translating gives CASSQPIRHEQYF.

The gene calls are TRBV6-1 and TRBJ2-1, with D maybe TRBD1 (5 bases). This CDR3 contains 12 residues. Germline V CDR1 and CDR2: MNHNS, SASEGT. Trimming removed 4 bases from V and 8 bases from J, with 9 bases in between. The CDR3 nucleotides are TGTGCCAGCAGTGCTCGACAGTATGAGCAGTTCTTC. This gives the protein CASSARQYEQFF.